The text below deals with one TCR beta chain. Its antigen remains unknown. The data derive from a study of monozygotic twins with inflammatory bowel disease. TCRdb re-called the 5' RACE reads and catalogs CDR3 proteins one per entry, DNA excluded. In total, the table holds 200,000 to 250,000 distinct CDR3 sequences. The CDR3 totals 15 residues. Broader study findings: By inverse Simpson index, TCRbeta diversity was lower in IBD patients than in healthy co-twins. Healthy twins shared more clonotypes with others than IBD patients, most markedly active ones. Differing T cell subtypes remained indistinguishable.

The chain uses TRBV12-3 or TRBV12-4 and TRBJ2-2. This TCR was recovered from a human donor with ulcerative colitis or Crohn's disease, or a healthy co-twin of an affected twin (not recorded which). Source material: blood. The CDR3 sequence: CASSLFSGNTGELFF.